One sample yielded the 19 T cell receptor beta chains listed below, sequenced in a study of T cell responses to AZD1222 COVID-19 vaccine. Sequenced by immunoSEQ multiplex PCR; TCRdb stores in-frame clones only, minus some. The sample lists under 300,000 clones; approximately 93% were seen once. This specimen consisted of peripheral blood, obtained on day 0 of AZD1222 vaccination. The receptors were gathered from an adult in good health.

This rearrangement joins TRBV18 to TRBJ2-2; possible D gene TRBD2, 6 bases. Trimming took 4 bases from V and 1 from J, leaving 10 bases between them. The length of the CDR3 is 15 residues. The germline V gene has CDR1 KGHSH and CDR2 LQKENI. For the CDR3, the DNA is TGTGCCAGCTCACGGCGGCGGGAGAACACCGGGGAGCTGTTTTTT. Translating gives CASSRRRENTGELFF.

The rearrangement uses TRBV11-2 and TRBJ2-7; a possible D gene is TRBD1 (5 bases). The V end was cut by 2 bases, the J end by 1 base, with 12 bases between. The germline CDR1 and CDR2 sequences are SGHAT and FQNNGV. CDR3 length equals 15 residues. CDR3 loop: CASSLWPGLSYEQYF. CDR3 DNA sequence: TGTGCCAGCAGCTTATGGCCAGGGCTTTCCTACGAGCAGTACTTC.

This clone was seen a single time. The chain employs TRBV24-1 and TRBJ2-5, with 7 bases lining up with TRBD1. The CDR3 extends over 17 amino acids. Losses at the gene ends were 3 bases for V and 4 bases for J; bases not matched to a gene: 13. Looked up from germline, CDR1 is KGHDR and CDR2 is SFDVKD. The CDR3 loop reads CATSDPLAQGVGETQYF. The CDR3 DNA reads TGTGCCACCAGTGATCCCTTAGCCCAGGGGGTCGGAGAGACCCAGTACTTC.

This clone showed up just a few times. CDR3 sequence: CASSEVASGEQYF. CDR3 nucleotides: TGTGCCAGCAGTGAAGTCGCTAGCGGCGAGCAGTACTTC. The chain is built from TRBV2 and TRBJ2-7; 7 bases are shared with TRBD2. The CDR3 is 13 amino acids. V was clipped by 1 base and J by 6 bases; unmatched bases: 3. Germline V gene lookup returns CDR1 SNHLY and CDR2 FYNNEI.

V is TRBV20-1 and J is TRBJ1-1; D remains unclear. Trimming shortened V by 6 bases and J by 11 bases, and 16 bases separated the two germline ends. The CDR3 is made up of 11 amino acids. The germline CDR1 and CDR2 sequences are DFQATT and SNEGSKA (reference sequence). In DNA form, the CDR3 reads TGCAGTGCCAGGACGGACCTTTGGGCTTTCTTT. Protein: CSARTDLWAFF.

The V call is TRBV2, the J call TRBJ2-7, with 10 nucleotides matching TRBD2. With 6 bases clipped from V and 2 bases from J, the junction kept 7 bases outside the gene matches. The CDR3 spans 15 residues. The germline V gene has CDR1 SNHLY and CDR2 FYNNEI. The CDR3 sequence is CASRSNSGRPYEQYF. The CDR3, as DNA: TGTGCCAGCAGATCAAATAGCGGGAGGCCCTACGAGCAGTACTTC.

This clone was detected only a few times. V usage is TRBV4-1 and J usage is TRBJ1-5; D is possibly TRBD1 (6 bases). CDR3 length equals 15 residues. Germline CDR1 MGHRA, CDR2 YSYEKL. V lost 3 bases to trimming and J lost 4 bases, with 13 bases between them. The CDR3 bases are TGCGCCAGCAGCCAGGCGACAGGTAGGAATCAGCCCCAGCATTTT. Translated: CASSQATGRNQPQHF.

In this sample, this clone turned up once. V gene TRBV7-9 combines with J gene TRBJ1-2; D is unclear. The CDR3 has 12 residues. The germline V gene has CDR1 SEHNR and CDR2 FQNEAQ (reference sequence). V was pared by 1 base and J by 8 bases, with 8 bases between. The CDR3 region has the DNA TGTGCCAGCAGCTTAGACGGGATCGGCTACACCTTC. Translating gives CASSLDGIGYTF.

This clone occurred once. The rearrangement joins TRBV7-2 to TRBJ2-7, with 7 bases that match TRBD2. CDR1 SGHTA and CDR2 FQGNSA come from the germline V gene. The length of the CDR3 is 15 residues. The ends lost 1 base at V and 9 bases at J; junction bases unmatched: 12. CDR3 DNA: TGTGCCAGCAGCTTAGAGGGAGGGCGGCCCCCGGTGCAGTACTTC. Translated: CASSLEGGRPPVQYF.

The CDR3 region is CASSPGTGAYNEQFF. DNA for the CDR3: TGTGCCAGCTCACCGGGGACAGGGGCATACAATGAGCAGTTCTTC. V gene TRBV18 combines with J gene TRBJ2-1; TRBD1 matches at 10 bases. J was trimmed by 4 bases and V by 3 bases; bases with no gene match: 3. Germline assignment: CDR1 KGHSH and CDR2 LQKENI. CDR3 length: 15 residues.

This chain uses TRBV21-1 with TRBJ1-1; the table's D call, TRBD1, has no DNA check behind it. TRBV21-1 is an annotated pseudogene. The CDR3 consists of 17 residues. DNA of the CDR3: TGTGCCAGCACTCGACCTGGACAGGCCATACCTAACACTGAAGCTTTCTTT. As protein: CASTRPGQAIPNTEAFF.

The chain carries TRBV3-1 (or the pseudogene TRBV3-2) and TRBJ2-3, with unresolved D. V dropped 5 bases and J dropped 2 bases, with 17 bases sitting between them. This CDR3 is 16 amino acids long. Germline V gene sequence: CDR1 LGHDT, CDR2 YNNKEL (reference sequence). CDR3 sequence reads: CASSSTSRPYTDTQYF. Written as DNA, the CDR3 is TGTGCCAGCAGCTCTACCTCTCGGCCGTACACAGATACGCAGTATTTT.

The chain is built from TRBV6-5 and TRBJ2-1, with TRBD1 matching over 9 bases. This CDR3 has 14 amino acids. V trimming: 6 bases; J trimming: 8 bases; junction bases outside the gene matches: 8. Germline V gene sequence: CDR1 MNHEY, CDR2 SVGAGI. CDR3 in DNA: TGTGCCAGCAGCACCGGGACAGGGTTGTATGAGCAGTTCTTC. The encoded protein is CASSTGTGLYEQFF.

V is TRBV11-1 and J is TRBJ2-3; 8 bases agree with TRBD2. The CDR3 spans 15 residues. The germline gives CDR1 SGHAT, CDR2 FQDESV (reference sequence). The junction had 8 bases not matched to a gene; V was cut back by 6 bases and J by 3 bases. The CDR3: CASSFAGGPTDTQYF. CDR3 in DNA: TGTGCCAGCAGTTTTGCGGGGGGACCAACAGATACGCAGTATTTT.

The CDR3 bases are TGCGCCAGCAGCTTGAATACTGGCGAGCAGTACTTC. Translation: CASSLNTGEQYF. This chain joins TRBV5-1 and TRBJ2-7; D not resolved. The V gene's germline CDR1 is SGHRS and CDR2 YFSETQ. Trimming removed 1 base at V and 6 bases at J, with 8 bases between. This CDR3 is built from 12 residues.

The chain combines TRBV7-9 with TRBJ1-2; a weak D match, TRBD1 (6 bases). The CDR3 has 13 residues. Germline V gene lookup returns CDR1 SEHNR and CDR2 FQNEAQ (reference sequence). V was clipped by 5 bases and J by 3 bases, with 10 bases between them. The DNA for the CDR3 is TGTGCCAGCAGCCCACAGGGCTACTATGGCTACACCTTC. Translating gives CASSPQGYYGYTF.

The CDR3 spells CAWSTSSSYNEQFF. The CDR3 DNA sequence: TGTGCCTGGAGTACTTCTAGCTCCTACAATGAGCAGTTCTTC. This chain connects TRBV30 to TRBJ2-1; D unresolved. The length of the CDR3 is 14 residues. Germline V gives CDR1 GTSNPN, CDR2 SVGIG (reference sequence). V lost 2 bases, J lost 0 bases, and 8 bases lay in between.

The rearrangement links TRBV5-1 to TRBJ2-1; 7 bases are a match to TRBD2. Germline CDR1 is SGHRS and CDR2 is YFSETQ. The J segment lost 4 bases and the V segment lost 0 bases, leaving 7 bases of the junction unmatched. The CDR3 length is 16 residues. As DNA, the CDR3 is TGCGCCAGCAGCTTGGAGGGGCTAGCGGAATACAATGAGCAGTTCTTC. Residues: CASSLEGLAEYNEQFF.

This chain links TRBV9 with TRBJ2-1; D not certain. CDR3 size: 15 residues. V lost 0 bases, J lost 4 bases, and 11 bases lay in between. CDR1 is SGDLS, CDR2 YYNGEE, per germline. The CDR3 reads CASSVEYLNYNEQFF. The CDR3 DNA sequence: TGTGCCAGCAGCGTAGAGTACCTAAATTACAATGAGCAGTTCTTC.